Below, one T cell receptor (beta chain) is given with its context. The germline CDR1 and CDR2 sequences are MNHNS and SASEGT. The CDR3 loop spans 15 amino acids. V shed 4 bases and J 5 bases; nucleotides not matched to a gene: 4. The protocol was immunoSEQ multiplex PCR, while the TCRdb copy is restricted to in-frame clones and leaves out a portion. The profile shows around 80,000 clones, about 90% of them singletons. The source of the sample is a study of T cell changes during pregnancy in multiple sclerosis. The TCR was taken from a female donor with multiple sclerosis, enrolled in a pregnancy study. This chain links TRBV6-1 with TRBJ2-5, with 13 bases that match TRBD2. This sample comprised peripheral blood, obtained before pregnancy. This CDR3 is CASSVLAGGLETQYF. The CDR3 coding sequence is TGTGCCAGCAGTGTACTAGCGGGGGGGCTTGAGACCCAGTACTTC.